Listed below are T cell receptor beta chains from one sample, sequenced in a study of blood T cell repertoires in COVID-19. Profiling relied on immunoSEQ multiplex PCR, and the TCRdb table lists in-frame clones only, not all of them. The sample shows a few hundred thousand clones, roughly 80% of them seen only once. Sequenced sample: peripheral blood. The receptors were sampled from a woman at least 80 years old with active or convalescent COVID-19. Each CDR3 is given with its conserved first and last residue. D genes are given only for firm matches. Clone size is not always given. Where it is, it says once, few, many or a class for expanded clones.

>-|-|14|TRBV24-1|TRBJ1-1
TGTGCCACCAGTGATTCGACACCAGACACTGAAGCTTTCTTT
CATSDSTPDTEAFF
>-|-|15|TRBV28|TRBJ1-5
TGTGCCAGCAGTACCCCAGGCAGGGGCAATCAGCCCCAGCATTTT
CASSTPGRGNQPQHF
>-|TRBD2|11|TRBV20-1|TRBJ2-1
TGCAGTGCTACTAGCGGGAACGAGCAGTTCTTC
CSATSGNEQFF
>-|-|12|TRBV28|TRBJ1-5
TGTGCCAGCAGACAGGGTAGTCAGCCCCAGCATTTT
CASRQGSQPQHF
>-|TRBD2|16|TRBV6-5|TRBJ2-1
TGTGCCAGCAGTTACTCGGTCTGGGGAGGGGCCAATGAGCAGTTCTTC
CASSYSVWGGANEQFF
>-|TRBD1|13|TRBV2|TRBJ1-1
TGTGCCAGCAGTGAACAGGGGGCCACTGAAGCTTTCTTT
CASSEQGATEAFF
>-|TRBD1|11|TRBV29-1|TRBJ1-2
TGCAGCGGCGGACAGGACTATGGCTACACCTTC
CSGGQDYGYTF
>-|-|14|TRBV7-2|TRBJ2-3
TGTGCCAGCAGCCCCCGGGGCGGGATGGATACGCAGTATTTT
CASSPRGGMDTQYF
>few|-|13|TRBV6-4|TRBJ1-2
TGTGCCAGCAGTGAAAGGCAGGGCGTGGGCTACACCTTC
CASSERQGVGYTF
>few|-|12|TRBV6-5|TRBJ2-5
TGTGCCACCGCCGGGGATGGGGAGACCCAGTACTTC
CATAGDGETQYF
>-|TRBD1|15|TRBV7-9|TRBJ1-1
TGTGCCAGCAGACATACCACCGGGACAGGCAGCGAAGCTTTCTTT
CASRHTTGTGSEAFF
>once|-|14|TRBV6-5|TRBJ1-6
TGTGCCAGCAGACCGGGACTGTATAATTCACCCCTCCACTTT
CASRPGLYNSPLHF
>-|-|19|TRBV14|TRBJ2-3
TGTGCCAGCAGCCAAGATTCCCTTTCGACATTCCTCAACACAGATACGCAGTATTTT
CASSQDSLSTFLNTDTQYF
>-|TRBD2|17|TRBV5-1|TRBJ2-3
TGCGCCAGCAGCTTGGCTCTAGCGGGGGGAACTACAGATACGCAGTATTTT
CASSLALAGGTTDTQYF
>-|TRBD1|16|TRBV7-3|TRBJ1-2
TGTGCCAGCAGCTTAGGGCCCCAACAGGGGGCTTATGGCTACACCTTC
CASSLGPQQGAYGYTF
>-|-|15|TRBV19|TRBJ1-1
TGTGCCAGTAGTCCGGGAGAGGGACGGAACACTGAAGCTTTCTTT
CASSPGEGRNTEAFF
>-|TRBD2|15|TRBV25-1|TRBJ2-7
TGTGCCAGCAGTGAATCCGGTAGCGGGGGGTTCGAGCAGTACTTC
CASSESGSGGFEQYF
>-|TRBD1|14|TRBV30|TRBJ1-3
TGTGCCTGGAGTGTAAGGGGGCACGGAAACACCATATATTTT
CAWSVRGHGNTIYF
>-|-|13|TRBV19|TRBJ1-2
TGTGCCAGTAGCGCAGGGGTGAACTATGGCTACACCTTC
CASSAGVNYGYTF
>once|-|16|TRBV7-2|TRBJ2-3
TGTGCCAGCAGCTTAGGGAGCACAGGTAGCACAGATACGCAGTATTTT
CASSLGSTGSTDTQYF
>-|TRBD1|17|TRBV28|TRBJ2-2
TGTGCCAGCAGAAGGACAGGGGGCGCTACGAACACCGGGGAGCTGTTTTTT
CASRRTGGATNTGELFF
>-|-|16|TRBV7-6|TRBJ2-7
TGTGCCAGCAGCCCCGAGACAGGTCAAATCTCCTACGAGCAGTACTTC
CASSPETGQISYEQYF
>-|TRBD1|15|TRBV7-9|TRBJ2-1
TGTGCCAGCAGCTGGCCGGGACAGCTATACAATGAGCAGTTCTTC
CASSWPGQLYNEQFF
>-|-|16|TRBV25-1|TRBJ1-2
TGTGCCAGCAGTGACTCCTCCAGGGATGCTAACTATGGCTACACCTTC
CASSDSSRDANYGYTF
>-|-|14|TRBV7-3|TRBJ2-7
TGTGCCAGCAGCTTAGGACCGGGCGGGCTCGAGCAGTACTTC
CASSLGPGGLEQYF
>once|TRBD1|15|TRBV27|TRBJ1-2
TGTGCCAGCAGTCCCCGGGACAGGGGTTCCTATGGCTACACCTTC
CASSPRDRGSYGYTF
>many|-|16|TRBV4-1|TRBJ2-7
TGCGCCAGCAGCCAAGATCGTAGCGCTACCTCCTACGAGCAGTACTTC
CASSQDRSATSYEQYF
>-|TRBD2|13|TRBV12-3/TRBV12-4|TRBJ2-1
TGTGCCAGCACCCGGACTAGCGGGAATGAGCAGTTCTTC
CASTRTSGNEQFF
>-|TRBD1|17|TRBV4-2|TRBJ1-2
TGTGCCAGCAGTCCAGGACAGGGCCCCGGGACCCCAAATGGCTACACCTTC
CASSPGQGPGTPNGYTF
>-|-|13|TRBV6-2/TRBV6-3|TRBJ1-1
TGTGCCAGCAGTTATCGAGGGATAGCTGAAGCTTTCTTT
CASSYRGIAEAFF
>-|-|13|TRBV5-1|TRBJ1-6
TGCGCCAGCAGTCCGGCCGAGGGTTCACCCCTCCACTTT
CASSPAEGSPLHF
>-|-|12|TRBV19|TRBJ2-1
TGTGCCAGTAGTGCTGAGATGCGTGAGCAGTTCTTC
CASSAEMREQFF
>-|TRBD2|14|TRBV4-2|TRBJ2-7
TGTGCCAGTAGTCCCAGCGGGGGAACCTACGAGCAGTACTTC
CASSPSGGTYEQYF
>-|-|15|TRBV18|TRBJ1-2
TGTGCCAGCTCCCTCAAGGAGGGAGCTAACTATGGCTACACCTTC
CASSLKEGANYGYTF
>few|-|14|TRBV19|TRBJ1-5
TGTGCCAGTAGTATAAAGGGGATCAATCAGCCCCAGCATTTT
CASSIKGINQPQHF
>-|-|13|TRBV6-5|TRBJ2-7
TGTGCCAGCAAAGAGCTAGTTGGGTACGAGCAGTACTTC
CASKELVGYEQYF
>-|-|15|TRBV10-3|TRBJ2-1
TGTGCCATCAGTGAGTCGATTCAACAGTACAATGAGCAGTTCTTC
CAISESIQQYNEQFF
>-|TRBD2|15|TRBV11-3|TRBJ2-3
TGTGCCAGCAGCACTAGCGGGGGGAGCACAGATACGCAGTATTTT
CASSTSGGSTDTQYF
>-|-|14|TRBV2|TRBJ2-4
TGTGCCAGCTCGGACAGCGGAGCCAAAAACATTCAGTACTTC
CASSDSGAKNIQYF
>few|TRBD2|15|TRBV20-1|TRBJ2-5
TGCAGTGCTAGTTGGACTAGCGGGGGGCAAGAGACCCAGTACTTC
CSASWTSGGQETQYF
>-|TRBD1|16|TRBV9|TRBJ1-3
TGTGCCAGCAGCCCCCAGACAGGGGCTATCGGAAACACCATATATTTT
CASSPQTGAIGNTIYF
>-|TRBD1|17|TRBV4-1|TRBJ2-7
TGCGCCAGCAGCCAAGAATGGACGGGACAGGACTCCTACGAGCAGTACTTC
CASSQEWTGQDSYEQYF
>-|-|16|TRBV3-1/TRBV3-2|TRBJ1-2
TGTGCCAGCAGCCAAGCTGCCAGGAGGGGTAACTATGGCTACACCTTC
CASSQAARRGNYGYTF
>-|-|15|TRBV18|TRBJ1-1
TGTGCCAGCTCACCCCGATCAGGGCCGAACACTGAAGCTTTCTTT
CASSPRSGPNTEAFF
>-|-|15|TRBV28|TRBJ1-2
TGTGCCAGCAGTTCCCTCCCGTCGGGAAACTATGGCTACACCTTC
CASSSLPSGNYGYTF
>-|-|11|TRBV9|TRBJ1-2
TGTGCCAGCAGCCTGTACTATGGCTACACCTTC
CASSLYYGYTF
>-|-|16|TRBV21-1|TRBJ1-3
TGTGCCAGCAGCTTCCGGGAGGGCTACTCTGGAAACACCATATATTTT
CASSFREGYSGNTIYF
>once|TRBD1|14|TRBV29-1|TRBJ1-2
TGCAGCGCCCAGCTAGGGGACAGGGGGCATGGCTACACCTTC
CSAQLGDRGHGYTF
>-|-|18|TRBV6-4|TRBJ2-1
TGTGCCAGCAGTGACCAGGACAGAGTCATAAGCTCCTACAATGAGCAGTTCTTC
CASSDQDRVISSYNEQFF
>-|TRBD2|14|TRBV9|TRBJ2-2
TGTGCCAGCAGCAGGGCGGGGGGCCCCGGGGAGCTGTTTTTT
CASSRAGGPGELFF
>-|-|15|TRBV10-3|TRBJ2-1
TGTGCCACCAGAAGAGAGGGGAGCCGGGGGAATGAGCAGTTCTTC
CATRREGSRGNEQFF